The 20 T cell receptor beta chains in this list originate from one sample, sequenced in a study of blood T cell repertoires in COVID-19. The table came from immunoSEQ multiplex PCR; TCRdb's copy has only in-frame clones and leaves some out. The data show approximately 80,000 clones, with approximately 89% seen just once and about 7% held by the top ten. The material sequenced was peripheral blood. These receptors were collected from a woman older than 75 with acute or convalescent COVID-19.

V gene TRBV11-3 combines with J gene TRBJ2-2, with a possible D match to TRBD2 (6 bases). The CDR3 consists of 15 residues. V gave up 4 bases and J gave up 6 bases, with 15 bases separating them. Germline CDR1 and CDR2: SGHNT and YENEEA. CDR3: CASSSRVGGSGELFF. CDR3 DNA: TGTGCCAGCAGCTCTCGCGTGGGGGGTTCCGGGGAGCTGTTTTTT.

V usage is TRBV2 and J usage is TRBJ1-2; 10 nucleotides match TRBD1. Germline-derived CDR1 and CDR2 are SNHLY and FYNNEI. The CDR3 has 13 residues. With 5 bases clipped from V and 5 bases from J, the junction kept 2 bases outside the gene matches. As DNA, the CDR3 is TGTGCCAGCAGTACGGGACAGGGGTATGGCTACACCTTC. Protein: CASSTGQGYGYTF.

The chain uses TRBV5-1 and TRBJ2-5; tentatively, D is TRBD1 (6 bases). The CDR3 has 14 residues. CDR1 and CDR2 from the germline V gene are SGHRS and YFSETQ. Trimming left V 3 bases short and J 5 bases short, with 14 bases between. The CDR3 bases are TGCGCCAGCAGCTCGAGGCAGGGGCTGGAGACCCAGTACTTC. Protein product: CASSSRQGLETQYF.

This rearrangement joins TRBV6-5 to TRBJ2-7; 9 nucleotides agree with TRBD1. This CDR3 has 16 amino acids. Germline V gene sequence: CDR1 MNHEY, CDR2 SVGAGI. Germline trimming cut 2 bases from V and 3 bases from J; bases unmatched to any gene: 8. The CDR3 nucleotides are TGTGCCAGCAGTTACGCAACCGGGACAGGGAACTACGAGCAGTACTTC. Translated, it gives CASSYATGTGNYEQYF.

The chain combines TRBV18 with TRBJ2-3; 8 nucleotides align to TRBD1. The trim removed 3 bases at V and 4 bases at J, leaving 9 bases unmatched. Germline V lookup: CDR1 KGHSH, CDR2 LQKENI. This CDR3 region has 16 residues. CDR3 in amino acids: CASSPAYRGNSDTQYF. The CDR3 region has the DNA TGTGCCAGCTCACCGGCTTACAGGGGGAATTCAGATACGCAGTATTTT. Together with reference TRBV18 and TRBJ2-3, the CDR3 gives the full variable domain: NAGVMQNPRHLVRRRGQEARLRCSPMKGHSHVYWYRQLPEEGLKFMVYLQKENIIDESGMPKERFSAEFPKEGPSILRIQQVVRGDSAAYFCASSPAYRGNSDTQYFGPGTRLTVL.

This clone came up a few times. The chain recombines TRBV29-1 with TRBJ2-1; maybe TRBD1 (5 bases). This CDR3 comprises 12 residues. V shed 4 bases and J shed 7 bases, with 11 bases lying between them. Looked up from germline, CDR1 is SQVTM and CDR2 is ANQGSEA. CDR3 sequence (DNA): TGCAGCGTTGGTAGGGGTACTAATGAGCAGTTCTTC. Amino acids: CSVGRGTNEQFF.

J is TRBJ2-2 and V is TRBV29-1; TRBD2 is a possible D gene (6 bases). V was cut by 1 base and J by 4 bases, with 10 bases left in between. In germline, CDR1 is SQVTM, CDR2 ANQGSEA. The CDR3 covers 14 residues. Here the CDR3 reads CSVEGLASTGELFF. CDR3 nucleotide sequence: TGCAGCGTTGAAGGCCTAGCGAGCACCGGGGAGCTGTTTTTT.

This clone appeared a single time. The chain carries TRBV7-8 and TRBJ1-2; 7 positions match TRBD1. CDR1 and CDR2 from the germline V gene are SGHVS and FQNEAQ. This CDR3 has 14 residues. Losses at the gene ends were 5 bases for V and 2 bases for J; bases not matched to a gene: 5. CDR3 loop: CASSPLGQNYGYTF. DNA for the CDR3: TGTGCCAGCAGCCCCCTGGGACAGAACTATGGCTACACCTTC.

The V call is TRBV5-1, the J call TRBJ1-6, with D perhaps TRBD1 (6 bases). Germline V gives CDR1 SGHRS, CDR2 YFSETQ. The germline V and J ends were trimmed by 2 bases and 8 bases, with 8 bases remaining between them. This CDR3 has 13 residues. The CDR3, as DNA: TGCGCCAGCAGCTTTGAGGGGGATTCACCCCTCCACTTT. Residues: CASSFEGDSPLHF.

This chain joins TRBV6-2 or TRBV6-3 and TRBJ1-5, with D maybe TRBD1 (5 bases). The V end lost 0 bases, the J end lost 4 bases, and 10 bases lay between the germline ends. CDR3 length: 15 amino acids. Germline CDR1 and CDR2: MNHEY and SVGEGT. The chain's CDR3 is CASSYSENRNQPQHF. CDR3 bases: TGTGCCAGCAGTTACTCGGAGAACAGGAATCAGCCCCAGCATTTT.

V and J are TRBV6-5 and TRBJ1-1; D is possibly TRBD1 (6 bases). V dropped 8 bases and J dropped 0 bases, with 10 bases sitting between them. Germline V lookup: CDR1 MNHEY, CDR2 SVGAGI. This CDR3 is built from 13 residues. CDR3 region: CASSGQMNTEAFF. The CDR3 DNA sequence: TGTGCCAGCTCGGGACAAATGAACACTGAAGCTTTCTTT.

This chain joins TRBV3-1 (or the pseudogene TRBV3-2) and TRBJ2-5, with D perhaps TRBD2 (6 bases). Germline lookup yields CDR1 LGHDT and CDR2 YNNKEL (reference sequence). The CDR3 runs 16 residues. Trimming took off 1 base at V and 5 bases at J, with 17 bases between the two ends. CDR3 sequence (DNA): TGTGCCAGCAGCCAAGTGGGACTTCTATCGAGGGAGACCCAGTACTTC. This gives the protein CASSQVGLLSRETQYF.

The V call is TRBV4-2, the J call TRBJ2-7; TRBD2 agrees at 11 bases. CDR1 and CDR2 (germline): LGHNA, YNFKEQ. With 4 bases clipped from V and 4 bases from J, the junction kept 6 bases outside the gene matches. The CDR3 is made up of 15 amino acids. The CDR3, as DNA: TGTGCCAGCAGCCGGGGGACTAGCGGTGTTTACGAGCAGTACTTC. Residues: CASSRGTSGVYEQYF.

The chain uses TRBV21-1 and TRBJ2-2; whether TRBD1, the table's D call, matches the DNA was not checked. TRBV21-1 is deemed a pseudogene. There are 16 residues in the CDR3. CDR3: CASSTSDRGNTGELFF. The CDR3 nucleotides read TGTGCCAGCAGCACATCGGACAGGGGGAACACCGGGGAGCTGTTTTTT.

The chain recombines TRBV15 with TRBJ1-6; D unclear. Trimming took 2 bases from V and 0 from J, leaving 8 bases between them. The CDR3 covers 16 residues. Germline lookup yields CDR1 LNHNV and CDR2 YYDKDF (reference sequence). The CDR3, as DNA: TGTGCCACCAGCAGAACGGTGAGCTCCTATAATTCACCCCTCCACTTT. Its protein is CATSRTVSSYNSPLHF.

The gene calls are TRBV30 and TRBJ1-6; unclear D gene. Looked up from germline, CDR1 is GTSNPN and CDR2 is SVGIG (reference sequence). V was shortened by 5 bases and J by 7 bases, with 12 bases between the two germline ends. The CDR3 is 13 amino acids. As DNA, the CDR3 is TGTGCCTGGGTGCCGGGAGGAAATTCACCCCTCCACTTT. This encodes CAWVPGGNSPLHF.

This chain links TRBV7-3 with TRBJ1-1; 9 nucleotides match TRBD1. Per the germline V gene, CDR1 is SGHTA and CDR2 is FQGTGA. The CDR3 has 15 residues. Trimming removed 2 bases from V and 3 bases from J; junction bases left unmatched: 4. The CDR3 protein is CASSLEGTGYTEAFF. CDR3 sequence (DNA): TGTGCCAGCAGCTTAGAAGGGACAGGGTACACTGAAGCTTTCTTT.

The CDR3 spells CASSSWTSGSLEQYF. CDR3 sequence (DNA): TGTGCCAGCAGTTCCTGGACTAGCGGGAGCTTGGAGCAGTACTTC. The chain uses TRBV2 and TRBJ2-7; TRBD2 matches 13 bases. V was clipped by 5 bases and J by 7 bases; unmatched bases: 8. This CDR3 is 15 amino acids long. Looked up from germline, CDR1 is SNHLY and CDR2 is FYNNEI.

The chain has TRBV9 and TRBJ2-5, with 9 bases identical to TRBD1. The CDR3 consists of 14 residues. In germline, CDR1 is SGDLS, CDR2 YYNGEE. J gave up 6 bases and V 3 bases, and 6 bases lay outside the gene matches. CDR3 nucleotide sequence: TGTGCCAGCAGCGAAACAGGGGGCCTGAAGACCCAGTACTTC. Translating gives CASSETGGLKTQYF.

The chain couples TRBV28 to TRBJ1-1; tentatively, D is TRBD1 (5 bases). Germline V gene sequence: CDR1 MDHEN, CDR2 SYDVKM. The CDR3 has 13 residues. The germline V and J ends were trimmed by 3 bases and 1 base, with 6 bases remaining between them. The CDR3 DNA reads TGTGCCAGCAGTTTTGGGGCGAACACTGAAGCTTTCTTT. As protein: CASSFGANTEAFF.